The entry below describes one TCR beta chain. This sample is drawn from a study of blood T cell repertoires in COVID-19. Produced via immunoSEQ multiplex PCR; TCRdb's table is partial and in-frame only. The table shows 240,000 or so clones, with around 87% occurring only once. This sequence originates from a woman in her twenties or thirties who had recovered from COVID-19. The specimen was peripheral blood.

CDR3 in DNA: TGCGCCAGCAGCACACAGGCTCTTGGGGTGGGAAATGAAAAACTGTTTTTT. This gives the protein CASSTQALGVGNEKLFF. This rearrangement joins TRBV4-1 to TRBJ1-4, with a tentative D call TRBD1 (5 bases). V was shortened by 5 bases and J by 5 bases, with 21 bases between the two germline ends. The CDR3 is made up of 17 amino acids. From germline, CDR1 is MGHRA and CDR2 YSYEKL.